This T cell receptor (beta chain) was captured by sequencing in a study of cytomegalovirus exposure and HLA in healthy donors. As regards this clone: Its antigen is as yet unknown.

Study-wide results and caveats: Researchers catalogued some 160 TCR beta chains as cytomegalovirus-associated. Within the 130 or so validation repertoires, first-cohort TCR clusters tended to co-occur, according to a later analysis.

TCRdb keeps only in-frame clones here, not all; method: immunoSEQ multiplex PCR. This sample carries about 330,000 clones, approximately 90% of them seen once, and the ten largest clones take about 0.8%. Sequenced material: PBMCs. This TCR derives from a young woman in good health and CMV-seronegative.

Written as DNA, the CDR3 is TGCGCCAGCAGCCAAGGTGCTAGCGGGTCCCTCTCCTACAATGAGCAGTTCTTC. As protein: CASSQGASGSLSYNEQFF. This rearrangement joins TRBV4-3 to TRBJ2-1; TRBD2 aligns across 8 bases. CDR1 is LGHNA and CDR2 is YSLEER in the germline V gene. V was clipped by 1 base and J by 0 bases; unmatched bases: 8. The CDR3 covers 18 residues.